This TCR beta chain appears in the sequencing data of a study of regulatory T cells in long-lasting Graves disease. This clonotype was detected many times. The antigen remains unidentified. Assembly of TCR beta libraries relied on iRepertoire HTBI primers together with Arm-PCR of CDR3 regions. Original analysis: Identified across the samples were 55 to 75 TRBV segments and 14 TRBJ segments. TCRdb fed the multiplex PCR reads into MiXCR, producing one record per CDR3 protein. Here the V and J calls rest on TCRdb's processing, not on the authors' analysis. The table has more than 350,000 distinct CDR3 sequences, about 15% seen once. Stated time point: newly diagnosed GD, antithyroid drugs for less than 3 months. RNA from PBMCs was the source of the TCR library. Study conclusions and caveats: Persistent disease was characterized by preferential usage of TRBV28, TRBJ1-2 and TRBJ2-5.

Germline V gene sequence: CDR1 KGHSH, CDR2 LQKENI. Trimming stripped 4 bases from V and 3 bases from J, with 9 bases between. CDR3 length: 13 residues. The same specimen was also included in a second study, on T cells in Graves' hyperthyroidism and ophthalmopathy.

This clonotype originated in a woman younger than 45 with Graves disease. The genes are TRBV18 and TRBJ1-1; D uncertain. This specimen was peripheral blood mononuclear cells (PBMCs), taken at new diagnosis, from a patient treated with antithyroid drugs. The CDR3 DNA is TGTGCCAGCTCACGGGGTGGGGACACTGAAGCTTTCTTT. Its protein is CASSRGGDTEAFF. Together with reference TRBV18 and TRBJ1-1, the CDR3 gives the full variable domain: NAGVMQNPRHLVRRRGQEARLRCSPMKGHSHVYWYRQLPEEGLKFMVYLQKENIIDESGMPKERFSAEFPKEGPSILRIQQVVRGDSAAYFCASSRGGDTEAFFGQGTRLTVV.